This TCR beta chain was profiled in a study of T cells in Graves' hyperthyroidism and ophthalmopathy. Study results and limitations: Using 13 V-J features, a model discriminated ophthalmopathy from stable hyperthyroidism.

CDR1 and CDR2 (germline): SQVTM, ANQGSEA. The V end was cut by 3 bases, the J end by 8 bases, with 10 bases between. The length of the CDR3 is 12 residues. Exclusion of a patient resulted from uncontrolled infection, other autoimmune disease, pregnancy or lactation. Orbital computed tomography, thyroid ultrasound, serum thyroxine and TRAb, and clinical symptoms together informed the diagnoses. Over 8 ml fresh peripheral blood yielded the PBMCs. RNA transcripts were the template for amplifying TCR beta CDR3 regions. HTBI primers were the set used in a first-round RT-PCR of the TCR CDR3. MiXCR, run by TCRdb on the multiplex PCR reads, gives a single entry per CDR3 protein. The data contain hundreds of thousands of distinct CDR3 sequences, roughly 14% of them seen just once; the ten biggest clones take up around 4%. This clonotype was found many times. Its specificity is not known.

The sequenced sample was blood. This clonotype was sampled from a woman between 40 and 50 years old with Graves' ophthalmopathy. The chain has TRBV29-1 and TRBJ2-2; no firm D call. This CDR3 is CSVDYPAGELFF. CDR3 nucleotide sequence: TGCAGCGTTGATTATCCCGCAGGGGAGCTGTTTTTT.